A single sample is the source of the 7 T cell receptor beta chains below, sequenced in a study of shared clonotypes between healthy human individuals. It was CD45RO-negative cells, positively selected for CCR7, that made up naive CD8 cells, with terminally differentiated effector memory CD45RA+ cells excluded. The repertoire was sequenced with immunoSEQ multiplex PCR; TCRdb's copy has only in-frame clones and lacks some. This sample yields roughly 2,000,000 clones, of which about 95% are seen a single time; 0.9% to 1.5% belongs to the top ten. Source material: naive CD8+ T cells sorted from blood. These TCRs come from a man aged 18 to 35 in good health.

The chain joins TRBV6-1 to TRBJ1-4; no reliable D call. With 2 bases removed from V and 8 bases from J, the gap between germline ends came to 15 bases. The CDR3 is made up of 15 amino acids. Germline CDR1 reads MNHNS; CDR2 reads SASEGT. The CDR3 DNA reads as TGTGCCAGCAGTGAACTCCCGGGAACCGGAGAAAAACTGTTTTTT. Protein sequence: CASSELPGTGEKLFF.

This clone was counted only a few times. This rearrangement joins TRBV2 to TRBJ1-1, with 10 bases aligning to TRBD1. Germline V gene lookup returns CDR1 SNHLY and CDR2 FYNNEI. The trim removed 6 bases at V and 8 bases at J, leaving 12 bases unmatched. There are 15 residues in the CDR3. In DNA, the CDR3 is TGTGCCAGCAGCGAACCGGGACAGGGGATGGTGGAAGCTTTCTTT. It translates to CASSEPGQGMVEAFF.

The chain employs TRBV30 and TRBJ1-5, with unresolved D. Germline CDR1 and CDR2: GTSNPN and SVGIG (reference sequence). V was pared by 1 base and J by 4 bases, with 8 bases between. The CDR3 has 13 residues. The CDR3 reads CAWSDIRNQPQHF. CDR3 in DNA: TGTGCCTGGAGTGATATCCGGAATCAGCCCCAGCATTTT.

V gene TRBV7-3 combines with J gene TRBJ2-2; a weak D match, TRBD1 (6 bases). V was trimmed by 5 bases and J by 2 bases, leaving 12 bases between them. The CDR3 spans 15 residues. Germline CDR1 SGHTA, CDR2 FQGTGA. CDR3 protein: CASSVGDTNTGELFF. The CDR3 DNA is TGTGCCAGCAGCGTGGGGGACACCAACACCGGGGAGCTGTTTTTT.

The chain employs TRBV19 and TRBJ2-5; D is unclear. This CDR3 has 12 amino acids. CDR1 and CDR2 from the germline V gene are LNHDA and SQIVND (reference sequence). V was pared by 8 bases and J by 7 bases, with 14 bases between. The CDR3 DNA reads TGTGCCAGTCCGGATCACCGCGGGACCCAGTACTTC. Translated, it gives CASPDHRGTQYF.

The sample holds one count of this clone. This chain links TRBV29-1 with TRBJ2-4; D gene unclear. Trimming stripped 6 bases from V and 0 bases from J, with 18 bases between. The CDR3 extends over 16 amino acids. From germline, CDR1 is SQVTM and CDR2 ANQGSEA. CDR3 coding DNA: TGCAGCGTCGTACAAAAGACCAACTTAGCCAAAAACATTCAGTACTTC. This translates into CSVVQKTNLAKNIQYF. The complete variable domain, with remaining parts taken from reference TRBV29-1 and TRBJ2-4, reads SAVISQKPSRDICQRGTSLTIQCQVDSQVTMMFWYRQQPGQSLTLIATANQGSEATYESGFVIDKFPISRPNLTFSTLTVSNMSPEDSSIYLCSVVQKTNLAKNIQYFGAGTRLSVL.

This clone was picked up a small number of times. J is TRBJ1-6 and V is TRBV6-6, with 7 bases lining up with TRBD1. Germline trimming cut 6 bases from V and 6 bases from J; bases unmatched to any gene: 8. The germline V gene has CDR1 MNHNY and CDR2 SVGAGI (reference sequence). This CDR3 has 15 residues. This CDR3 is CASSATGLLNSPLHF. The DNA of the CDR3 is TGTGCCAGCAGCGCGACAGGGCTTCTTAATTCACCCCTCCACTTT.